What follows is one T cell receptor beta chain and its context. The authors prepared the TCRbeta library with unique molecular identifiers. TCRdb re-called the PCR reads with MiXCR, one entry per CDR3 protein. The sample includes some 600,000 distinct CDR3 sequences, approximately 17% of them seen just once. The CDR3 spans 13 residues. With 4 bases removed from V and 7 bases from J, the gap between germline ends came to 14 bases. From germline, CDR1 is SGDLS and CDR2 YYNGEE. The sample originates from a study of T-cell reconstitution after alpha-beta-depleted transplantation in children. This TCR was sampled from a human donor who donated a stem cell graft to a child with acute myeloid leukemia. This rearrangement joins TRBV9 to TRBJ1-1; D uncertain. The source was PBMCs from the stem cell graft donor, collected from the stem cell graft. The CDR3 protein is CASSLKGLGEAFF. CDR3 coding DNA: TGTGCCAGCAGCCTGAAAGGTCTGGGTGAAGCTTTCTTT. The full variable domain, with the rest looked up from reference TRBV9 and TRBJ1-1, is DSGVTQTPKHLITATGQRVTLRCSPRSGDLSVYWYQQSLDQGLQFLIQYYNGEERAKGNILERFSAQQFPDLHSELNLSSLELGDSALYFCASSLKGLGEAFFGQGTRLTVV.